The 10 T cell receptor beta chains below come from one sample, sequenced in a study of blood T cells in healthy people across ages. The authors ran a second PCR of about 7 to 11 cycles using a sample-barcoded 5' primer and a J-beta primer mix. TCRdb analysed the 5' RACE reads with MiXCR anew, one entry per CDR3 protein. The sample includes approximately 800,000 distinct CDR3 sequences, about 56% seen only once; the top ten take roughly 26%. The sample comprised blood. These receptors came from a middle-aged man in good health.

To note about this clonotype: Being one base from a much bigger clone, this may be a read error. The V call is TRBV24-1, the J call TRBJ2-3; D ambiguous. In germline, CDR1 is KGHDR, CDR2 SFDVKD. This CDR3 region has 12 residues. The V gene lost 2 bases and the J gene lost 3 bases, with 2 bases spanning the gap. CDR3 amino acids: CATSDWTDTQYF. The CDR3 nucleotides are TGTGCCACCAGTGATTGGACAGATACGCAGTATTTT.

This chain links TRBV11-2 with TRBJ2-5, with 10 bases that match TRBD2. The J call is uncertain, as TRBJ2-7 better fits the DNA end. Germline V CDR1 and CDR2: SGHAT, FQNNGV. This CDR3 spans 14 amino acids. CDR3 nucleotides: TGTGCCAGCAGCTTAGAGGGACTAGCGCCCGAGCAGTACTTC. It translates to CASSLEGLAPEQYF.

Comment on this clonotype: A read error may account for a junction end that differs from germline. The V gene is TRBV7-3, the J gene TRBJ1-6; D is undetermined. The CDR3 has 14 residues. The germline V gene has CDR1 SGHTA and CDR2 FQGTGA. CDR3 nucleotides: TGTGCCAGCAGCCCGCAAGGTGTTGGTTCACCCCCCCACTTT. Translating gives CASSPQGVGSPPHF.

This clonotype was detected once. This chain links TRBV28 with TRBJ2-1; D ambiguous. CDR3 length: 14 amino acids. From germline, CDR1 is MDHEN and CDR2 SYDVKM. With 5 bases removed from V and 6 bases from J, the gap between germline ends came to 14 bases. As DNA, the CDR3 is TGTGCCAGCAGTCGGACCCCCCGAAGCAATGAGCAGTTCTTC. It is translated as CASSRTPRSNEQFF.

The rearrangement joins TRBV6-5 to TRBJ1-1, with D perhaps matching TRBD1 (6 bases). Deletions cut 2 bases from V and 3 bases from J, with 19 bases between. CDR3 size: 17 residues. Germline V gene lookup returns CDR1 MNHEY and CDR2 SVGAGI. The CDR3 here is CASSYLKIQGLDTEAFF. The CDR3 DNA reads TGTGCCAGCAGTTACCTGAAGATACAGGGTCTAGACACTGAAGCTTTCTTT.

This rearrangement joins TRBV10-3 to TRBJ2-2; possibly TRBD1 for D (6 bases). The CDR3 length is 16 residues. Trimming left V 3 bases short and J 1 base short, with 12 bases between. Germline loops: CDR1 ENHRY, CDR2 SYGVKD. The CDR3 loop is CAISDGQGQNTGELFF. The CDR3 DNA is TGTGCCATCAGTGATGGCCAGGGGCAGAACACCGGGGAGCTGTTTTTT.

The V and J genes are TRBV2 and TRBJ2-3; 12 nucleotides line up with TRBD2. The CDR3 runs to 20 residues. The V gene's germline CDR1 is SNHLY and CDR2 FYNNEI. V was pared by 6 bases and J by 1 base, with 17 bases of the junction left unmatched. In DNA, the CDR3 is TGTGCCAGCAGCCCATCTAGCGGGAGGGGGTTCGGGGAACGCACAGATACGCAGTATTTT. Residues: CASSPSSGRGFGERTDTQYF.

J is TRBJ2-7 and V is TRBV25-1; D might be TRBD2 (6 bases). CDR1 is MGHDK, CDR2 SYGVNS, per germline. The CDR3 is 11 residues long. Trimming removed 4 bases from V and 6 bases from J, with 7 bases in between. The CDR3 region has the DNA TGTGCCAGCAGTGCGGGGGTCGAGCAGTACTTC. Protein sequence: CASSAGVEQYF.

The chain links TRBV12-3 or TRBV12-4 to TRBJ1-5, with D maybe TRBD1 (5 bases). The V end was cut by 6 bases, the J end by 0 bases, with 9 bases between. The CDR3 consists of 14 residues. This chain's CDR3 is CASRPGHSNQPQHF. In DNA, the CDR3 is TGTGCCAGCAGACCTGGACATAGCAATCAGCCCCAGCATTTT.

The chain links TRBV7-9 to TRBJ1-1; D gene uncertain. Deletions cut 1 base from V and 4 bases from J, with 19 bases between. Germline V gene lookup returns CDR1 SEHNR and CDR2 FQNEAQ (reference sequence). CDR3 length: 17 residues. The CDR3 DNA reads TGTGCCAGCAGCTTAGTTCAAGGACTCCAACGCGGCACTGAAGCTTTCTTT. Amino acids: CASSLVQGLQRGTEAFF. Full variable domain (outside the CDR3, taken from reference TRBV7-9 and TRBJ1-1): DTGVSQNPRHKITKRGQNVTFRCDPISEHNRLYWYRQTLGQGPEFLTYFQNEAQLEKSRLLSDRFSAERPKGSFSTLEIQRTEQGDSAMYLCASSLVQGLQRGTEAFFGQGTRLTVV.